The TCR beta chain under discussion was sequenced for a study of T cells in Graves' hyperthyroidism and ophthalmopathy. General study points: Ophthalmopathy was separated from stable hyperthyroidism by a 13 V-J model.

This clonotype has a count of ten or more. The antigen remains unidentified. RNA transcripts served as the template for amplifying TCR beta CDR3 regions. TCR CDR3 regions were first amplified by RT-PCR with HTBI primers. TCRdb reanalysed the multiplex PCR reads using MiXCR and keeps one entry per CDR3 protein. The table lists hundreds of thousands of distinct CDR3 sequences, around 20% of them singletons. Each ophthalmopathy patient scored at least 3 on the Clinical Activity Score and at least 4 on NOSPECS grade, with duration under 3 months. Sequencing input: blood. This receptor was identified in a man aged 25-45 years with Graves' ophthalmopathy.

The CDR3 protein is CASSYPAADQPQHF. CDR3 in DNA: TGTGCCAGCAGTTACCCCGCAGCAGATCAGCCCCAGCATTTT. This chain uses TRBV6-2 or TRBV6-3 with TRBJ1-5; D gene ambiguous. The germline CDR1 and CDR2 sequences are MNHEY and SVGEGT. The V gene lost 2 bases and the J gene lost 5 bases, with 10 bases spanning the gap. This CDR3 region has 14 residues.